The T cell receptor beta chain described here comes from a study of blood T cell repertoires in COVID-19. Background on the study: The United States, Italy and Spain supplied acute and convalescent COVID-19 samples. From T cells, B-cell-depleted T cells, or PBMCs came the material, which was cDNA or gDNA.

CDR3 size: 16 residues. The V and J ends lost 4 bases and 6 bases, in that order; junction bases with no gene match: 12. Germline CDR1 reads MDHEN; CDR2 reads SYDVKM. Libraries were prepared by immunoSEQ multiplex PCR; TCRdb keeps only in-frame clonotypes and omits some of them. Of 300,000 to 350,000 clones in the sample, 88% were seen once. The clonotype was recovered from a woman aged 70 to 79 with COVID-19, enrolled during active disease. The sequenced material came from peripheral blood. This chain uses TRBV28 with TRBJ2-5; 9 bases are a match to TRBD1. CDR3 nucleotide sequence: TGTGCCAGCAGTTCCCACTACTCGACAGGGGGAAAGACCCAGTACTTC. As protein: CASSSHYSTGGKTQYF. Drawing the rest from reference TRBV28 and TRBJ2-5, the complete variable domain is DVKVTQSSRYLVKRTGEKVFLECVQDMDHENMFWYRQDPGLGLRLIYFSYDVKMKEKGDIPEGYSVSREKKERFSLILESASTNQTSMYLCASSSHYSTGGKTQYFGPGTRLLVL.